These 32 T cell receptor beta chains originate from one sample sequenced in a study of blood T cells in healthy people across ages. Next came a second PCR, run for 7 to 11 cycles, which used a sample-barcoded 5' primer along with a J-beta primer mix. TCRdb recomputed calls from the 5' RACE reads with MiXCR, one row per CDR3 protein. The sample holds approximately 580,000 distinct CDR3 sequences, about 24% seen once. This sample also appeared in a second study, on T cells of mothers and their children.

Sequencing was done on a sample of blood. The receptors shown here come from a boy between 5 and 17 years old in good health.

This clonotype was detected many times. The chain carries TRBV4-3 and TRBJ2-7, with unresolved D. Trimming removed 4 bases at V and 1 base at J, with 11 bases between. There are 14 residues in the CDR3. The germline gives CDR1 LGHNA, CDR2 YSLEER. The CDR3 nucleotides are TGCGCCAGCAGCCCCTCGGCGCGGTCCTACGAGCAGTACTTC. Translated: CASSPSARSYEQYF.

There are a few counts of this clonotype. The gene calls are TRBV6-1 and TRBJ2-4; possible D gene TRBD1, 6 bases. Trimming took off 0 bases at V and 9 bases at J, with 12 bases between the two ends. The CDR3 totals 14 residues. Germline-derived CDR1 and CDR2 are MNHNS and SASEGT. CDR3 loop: CASSEAGRGGIQYF. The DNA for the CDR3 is TGTGCCAGCAGTGAAGCGGGTCGAGGGGGCATTCAGTACTTC.

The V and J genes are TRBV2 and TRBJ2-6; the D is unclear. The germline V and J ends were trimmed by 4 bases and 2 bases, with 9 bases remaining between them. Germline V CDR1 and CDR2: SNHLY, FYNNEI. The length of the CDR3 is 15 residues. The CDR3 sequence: CASSVWGTGANVLTF. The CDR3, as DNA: TGTGCCAGCAGTGTTTGGGGTACTGGGGCCAACGTCCTGACTTTC. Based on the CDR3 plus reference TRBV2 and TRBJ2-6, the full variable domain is EPEVTQTPSHQVTQMGQEVILRCVPISNHLYFYWYRQILGQKVEFLVSFYNNEISEKSEIFDDQFSVERPDGSNFTLKIRSTKLEDSAMYFCASSVWGTGANVLTFGAGSRLTVL.

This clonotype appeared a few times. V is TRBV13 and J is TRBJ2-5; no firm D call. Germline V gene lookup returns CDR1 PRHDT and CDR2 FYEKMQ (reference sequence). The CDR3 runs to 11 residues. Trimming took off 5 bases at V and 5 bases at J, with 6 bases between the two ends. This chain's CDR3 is CASSKRETQYF. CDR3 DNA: TGTGCCAGCAGCAAACGGGAGACCCAGTACTTC.

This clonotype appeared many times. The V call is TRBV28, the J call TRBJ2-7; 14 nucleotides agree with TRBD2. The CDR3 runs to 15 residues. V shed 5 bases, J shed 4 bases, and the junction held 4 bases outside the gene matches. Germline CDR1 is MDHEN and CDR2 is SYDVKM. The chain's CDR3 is CASSGTSGSGYEQYF. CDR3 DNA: TGTGCCAGCAGTGGGACTAGCGGGAGTGGATACGAGCAGTACTTC.

The DNA for the CDR3 is TGTGCCAGCAGTTACGGCCCGCATGGCTACACCTTC. Protein sequence: CASSYGPHGYTF. The chain carries TRBV6-2 or TRBV6-3 and TRBJ1-2; D call uncertain. CDR1 is MNHEY, CDR2 SVGEGT, per germline. Trimming stripped 2 bases from V and 6 bases from J, with 7 bases between. CDR3 length: 12 amino acids.

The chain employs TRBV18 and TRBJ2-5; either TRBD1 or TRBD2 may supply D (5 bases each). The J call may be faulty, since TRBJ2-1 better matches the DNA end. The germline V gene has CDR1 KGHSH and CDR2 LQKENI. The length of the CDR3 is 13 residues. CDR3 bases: TGTGCCAGCTCATCGGGACCCTTGGATGAGCAGTTCTTC. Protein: CASSSGPLDEQFF.

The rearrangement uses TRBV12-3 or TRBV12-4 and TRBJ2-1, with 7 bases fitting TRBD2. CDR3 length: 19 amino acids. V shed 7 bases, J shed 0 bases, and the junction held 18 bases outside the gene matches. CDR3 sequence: CASIPYQGRGGSSYNEQFF. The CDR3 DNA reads TGTGCCAGCATCCCTTATCAAGGGCGCGGGGGTAGCTCCTACAATGAGCAGTTCTTC.

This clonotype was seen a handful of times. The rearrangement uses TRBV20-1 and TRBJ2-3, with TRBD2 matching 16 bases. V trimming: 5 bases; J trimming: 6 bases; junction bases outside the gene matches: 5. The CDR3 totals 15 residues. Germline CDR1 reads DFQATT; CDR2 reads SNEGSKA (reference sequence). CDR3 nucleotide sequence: TGCAGTGCTGATGGGACTAGCGGGAGGGCGGATACGCAGTATTTT. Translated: CSADGTSGRADTQYF.

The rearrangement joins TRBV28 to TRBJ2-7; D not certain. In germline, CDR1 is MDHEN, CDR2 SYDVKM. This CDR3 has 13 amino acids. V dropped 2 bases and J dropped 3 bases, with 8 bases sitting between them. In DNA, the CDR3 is TGTGCCAGCAGTTTAAGGGCAAACTACGAGCAGTACTTC. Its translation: CASSLRANYEQYF.

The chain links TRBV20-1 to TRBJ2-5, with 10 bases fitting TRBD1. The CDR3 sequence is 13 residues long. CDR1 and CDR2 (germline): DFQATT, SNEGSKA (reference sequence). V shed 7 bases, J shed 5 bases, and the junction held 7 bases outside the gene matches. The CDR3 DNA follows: TGCAGTGAGGGACAGGGGAGGATGGAGACCCAGTACTTC. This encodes CSEGQGRMETQYF.

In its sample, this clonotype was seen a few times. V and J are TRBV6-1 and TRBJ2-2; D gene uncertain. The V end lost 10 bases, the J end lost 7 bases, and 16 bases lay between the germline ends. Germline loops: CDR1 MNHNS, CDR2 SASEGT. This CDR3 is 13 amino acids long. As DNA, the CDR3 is TGTGCCACCACGTTAAAAGGTGGCGGGGAGCTGTTTTTT. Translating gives CATTLKGGGELFF.

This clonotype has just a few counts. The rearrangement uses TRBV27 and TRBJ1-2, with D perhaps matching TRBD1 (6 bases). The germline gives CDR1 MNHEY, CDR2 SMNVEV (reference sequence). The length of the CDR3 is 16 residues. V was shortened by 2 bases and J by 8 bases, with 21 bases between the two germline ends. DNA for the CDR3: TGTGCCAGCAGTTTAAGGTGGGGGGGCGCTGCCGGAGGCTACACCTTC. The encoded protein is CASSLRWGGAAGGYTF.

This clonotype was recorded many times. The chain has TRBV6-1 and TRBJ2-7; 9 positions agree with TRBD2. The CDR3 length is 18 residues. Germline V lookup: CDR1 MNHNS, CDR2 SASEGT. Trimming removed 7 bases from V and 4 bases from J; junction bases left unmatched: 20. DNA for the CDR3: TGTGCCAGCAAGCCTCGCACCCAGGCGGGAGGGCTTCCTTACGAGCAGTACTTC. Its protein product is CASKPRTQAGGLPYEQYF.

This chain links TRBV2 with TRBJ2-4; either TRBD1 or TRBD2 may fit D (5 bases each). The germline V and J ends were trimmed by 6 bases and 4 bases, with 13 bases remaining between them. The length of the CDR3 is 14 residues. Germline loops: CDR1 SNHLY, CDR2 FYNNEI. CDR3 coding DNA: TGTGCCAGCAGGAGATCGGGGCCAAAAAACATTCAGTACTTC. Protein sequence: CASRRSGPKNIQYF. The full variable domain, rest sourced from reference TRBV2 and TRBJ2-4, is EPEVTQTPSHQVTQMGQEVILRCVPISNHLYFYWYRQILGQKVEFLVSFYNNEISEKSEIFDDQFSVERPDGSNFTLKIRSTKLEDSAMYFCASRRSGPKNIQYFGAGTRLSVL.

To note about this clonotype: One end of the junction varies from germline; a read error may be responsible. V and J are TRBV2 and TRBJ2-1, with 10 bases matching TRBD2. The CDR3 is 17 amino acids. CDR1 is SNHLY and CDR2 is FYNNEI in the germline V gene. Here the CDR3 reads CASSDSMVAGGLGEQLF. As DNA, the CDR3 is TGTGCCAGCAGTGATTCGATGGTAGCGGGAGGTCTTGGTGAGCAGCTCTTC.

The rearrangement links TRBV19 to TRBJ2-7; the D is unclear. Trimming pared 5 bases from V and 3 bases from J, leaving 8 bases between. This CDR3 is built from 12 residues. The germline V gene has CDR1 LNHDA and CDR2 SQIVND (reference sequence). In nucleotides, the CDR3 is TGTGCCAGTAGTTCGGCCGGCTACGAGCAGTACTTC. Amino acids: CASSSAGYEQYF. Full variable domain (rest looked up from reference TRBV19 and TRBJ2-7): DGGITQSPKYLFRKEGQNVTLSCEQNLNHDAMYWYRQDPGQGLRLIYYSQIVNDFQKGDIAEGYSVSREKKESFPLTVTSAQKNPTAFYLCASSSAGYEQYFGPGTRLTVT.

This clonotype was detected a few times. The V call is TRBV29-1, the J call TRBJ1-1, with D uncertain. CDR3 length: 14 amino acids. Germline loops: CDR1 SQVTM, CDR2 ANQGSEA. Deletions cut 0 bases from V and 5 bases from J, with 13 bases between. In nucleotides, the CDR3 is TGCAGCGTTGAAGACTATCTACGGGGAACTGAAGCTTTCTTT. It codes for CSVEDYLRGTEAFF.

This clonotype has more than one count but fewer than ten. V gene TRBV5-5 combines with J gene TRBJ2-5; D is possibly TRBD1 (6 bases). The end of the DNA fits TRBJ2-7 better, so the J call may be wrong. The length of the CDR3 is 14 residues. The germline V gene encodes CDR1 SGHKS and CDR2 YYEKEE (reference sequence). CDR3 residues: CASSPTGNGHEQYF. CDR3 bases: TGTGCCAGCAGCCCGACAGGAAACGGCCACGAGCAGTACTTC.

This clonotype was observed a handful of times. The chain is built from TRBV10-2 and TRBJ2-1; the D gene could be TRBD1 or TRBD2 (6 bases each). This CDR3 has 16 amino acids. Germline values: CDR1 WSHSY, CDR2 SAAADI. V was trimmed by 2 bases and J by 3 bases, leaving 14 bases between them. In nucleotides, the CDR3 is TGCGCCAGCAGTGAGGGGGGCGGGACCTTCTACAATGAGCAGTTCTTC. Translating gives CASSEGGGTFYNEQFF.

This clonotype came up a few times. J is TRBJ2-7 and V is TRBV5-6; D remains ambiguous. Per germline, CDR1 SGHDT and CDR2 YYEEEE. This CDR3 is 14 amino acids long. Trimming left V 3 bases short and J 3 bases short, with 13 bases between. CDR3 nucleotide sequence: TGTGCCAGCAGCTCTTCACCCTTAGTCTACGAGCAGTACTTC. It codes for CASSSSPLVYEQYF.

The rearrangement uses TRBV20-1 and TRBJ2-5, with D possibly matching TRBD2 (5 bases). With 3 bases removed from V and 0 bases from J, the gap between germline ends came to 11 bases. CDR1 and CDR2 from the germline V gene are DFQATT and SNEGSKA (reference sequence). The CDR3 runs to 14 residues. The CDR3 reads CSARLSGYQETQYF. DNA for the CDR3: TGCAGTGCTAGGTTGAGCGGATACCAAGAGACCCAGTACTTC.

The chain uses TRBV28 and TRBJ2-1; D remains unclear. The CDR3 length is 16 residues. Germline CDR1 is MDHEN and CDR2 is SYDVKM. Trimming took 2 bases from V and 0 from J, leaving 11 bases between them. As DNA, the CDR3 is TGTGCCAGCAGTTTAGGCTCATTTAGCTCCTACAATGAGCAGTTCTTC. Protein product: CASSLGSFSSYNEQFF.

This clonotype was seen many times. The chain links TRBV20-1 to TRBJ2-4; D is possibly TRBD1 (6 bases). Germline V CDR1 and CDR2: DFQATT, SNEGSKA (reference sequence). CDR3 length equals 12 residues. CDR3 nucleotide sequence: TGCAAGACGGACAGTGGCAAAAACATTCAGTACTTC. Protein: CKTDSGKNIQYF.

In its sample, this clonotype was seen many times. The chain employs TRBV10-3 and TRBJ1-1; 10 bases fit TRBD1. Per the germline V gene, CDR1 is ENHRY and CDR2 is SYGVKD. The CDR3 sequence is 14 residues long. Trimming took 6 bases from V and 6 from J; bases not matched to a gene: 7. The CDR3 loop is CAIRETGGSSEAFF. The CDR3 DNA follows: TGTGCCATCAGGGAGACAGGGGGCTCATCTGAAGCTTTCTTT.

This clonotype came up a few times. CDR3 in amino acids: CASSSPKGDTQYF. CDR3 sequence (DNA): TGCGCCAGCAGTTCCCCAAAAGGTGATACGCAGTATTTT. V is TRBV5-1 and J is TRBJ2-3; D gene uncertain. CDR1 and CDR2 (germline): SGHRS, YFSETQ. The CDR3 runs to 13 residues. V was pared by 5 bases and J by 6 bases, with 13 bases between.

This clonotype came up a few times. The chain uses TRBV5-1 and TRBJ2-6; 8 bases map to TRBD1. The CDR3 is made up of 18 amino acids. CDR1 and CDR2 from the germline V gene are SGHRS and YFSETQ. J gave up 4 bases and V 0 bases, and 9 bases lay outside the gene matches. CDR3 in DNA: TGCGCCAGCAGCTTGGCATGGACAGGGTTGGCCGGGGCCAACGTCCTGACTTTC. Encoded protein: CASSLAWTGLAGANVLTF.

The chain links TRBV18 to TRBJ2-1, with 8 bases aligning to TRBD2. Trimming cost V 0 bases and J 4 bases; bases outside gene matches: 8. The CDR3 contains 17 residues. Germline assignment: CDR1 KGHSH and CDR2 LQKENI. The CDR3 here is CASSPPLLAGGYNEQFF. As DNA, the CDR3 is TGTGCCAGCTCACCACCCCTCCTGGCGGGGGGATACAATGAGCAGTTCTTC.

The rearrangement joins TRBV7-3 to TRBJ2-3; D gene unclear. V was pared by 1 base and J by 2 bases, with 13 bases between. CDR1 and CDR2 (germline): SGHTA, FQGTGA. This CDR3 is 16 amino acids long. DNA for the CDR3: TGTGCCAGCAGCTTAAGTCCCCCCTCCGTCACAGATACGCAGTATTTT. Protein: CASSLSPPSVTDTQYF.

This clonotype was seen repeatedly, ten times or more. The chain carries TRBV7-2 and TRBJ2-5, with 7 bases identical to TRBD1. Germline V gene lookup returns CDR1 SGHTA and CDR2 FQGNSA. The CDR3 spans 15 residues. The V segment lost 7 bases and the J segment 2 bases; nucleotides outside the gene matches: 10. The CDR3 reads CASTRAQTGQETQYF. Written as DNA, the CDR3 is TGTGCCAGCACCAGAGCACAGACAGGGCAAGAGACCCAGTACTTC.

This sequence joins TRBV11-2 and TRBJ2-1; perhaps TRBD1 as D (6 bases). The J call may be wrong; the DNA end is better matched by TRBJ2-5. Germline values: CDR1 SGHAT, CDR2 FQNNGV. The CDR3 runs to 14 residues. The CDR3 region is CASSLTRTAETQYF. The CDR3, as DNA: TGTGCCAGCAGCTTGACCAGGACAGCGGAGACCCAGTACTTC.

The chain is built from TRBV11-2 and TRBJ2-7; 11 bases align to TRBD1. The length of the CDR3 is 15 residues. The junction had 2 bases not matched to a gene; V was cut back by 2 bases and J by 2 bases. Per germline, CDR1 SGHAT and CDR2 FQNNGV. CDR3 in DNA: TGTGCCAGCAGCTTAACGGACAGGGGGCCCTACGAGCAGTACTTC. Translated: CASSLTDRGPYEQYF.